This T cell receptor (beta chain) came from a study of T cell repertoires in cytomegalovirus infection. Germline CDR1 and CDR2: MNHEY and SVGEGT. The CDR3 runs 14 residues. V gave up 2 bases and J gave up 4 bases, with 12 bases separating them. This clonotype was recorded many times. TCRdb ran MiXCR on the reads and lists one entry per CDR3 protein. There are more than 75,000 distinct CDR3 sequences in the sample; 3.5% to 4.5% occur only once, and over 4.5% lies in the top ten. The sample consisted of PBMCs. This chain connects TRBV6-2 or TRBV6-3 to TRBJ2-7; D is ambiguous. This TCR derives from a human donor in good health (CMV status not recorded). Some clones in this sample may be carry-over from other donors' samples. CDR3 in amino acids: CASSYVGRIYEQYF. For the CDR3, the DNA is TGTGCCAGCAGTTACGTGGGCAGGATTTACGAGCAGTACTTC.